Described below is a single T cell receptor (beta chain) sequence and its context. What it binds is not known. The data stem from a study of T cell responses to AZD1222 COVID-19 vaccine. The assay was immunoSEQ multiplex PCR, and TCRdb's table has in-frame clones only and misses some. The sample holds about 110,000 clones, 85% to 90% seen once. Study-level results: The study reported that nearly half of spike-specific TCRs target unmutated variant regions. Donors were mostly white British, more females; clonal diversity possibly underestimated.

CDR1 and CDR2 (germline): MDHEN, SYDVKM. The CDR3 runs to 14 residues. Deletions cut 6 bases from V and 10 bases from J, with 21 bases between. The origin of this receptor is an adult in good health. This material consisted of peripheral blood, taken on day 0 of AZD1222 vaccination. The chain uses TRBV28 and TRBJ1-1; D perhaps matches TRBD1 (5 bases). The CDR3 protein is CASSLRQHRGGAFF. The CDR3 coding sequence is TGTGCCAGCAGCCTTAGACAACACCGGGGGGGAGCTTTCTTT.